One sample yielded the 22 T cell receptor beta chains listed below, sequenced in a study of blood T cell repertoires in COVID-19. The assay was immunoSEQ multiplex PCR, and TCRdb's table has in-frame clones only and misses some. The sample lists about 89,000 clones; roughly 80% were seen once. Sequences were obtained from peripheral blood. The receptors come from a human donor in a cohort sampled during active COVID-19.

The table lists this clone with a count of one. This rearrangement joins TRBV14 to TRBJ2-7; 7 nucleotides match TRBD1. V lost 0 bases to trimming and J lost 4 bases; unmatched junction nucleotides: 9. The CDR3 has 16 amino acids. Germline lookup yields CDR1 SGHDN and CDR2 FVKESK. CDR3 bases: TGTGCCAGCAGCCAAGATTTTCAGGGGGATTCGTACGAGCAGTACTTC. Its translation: CASSQDFQGDSYEQYF. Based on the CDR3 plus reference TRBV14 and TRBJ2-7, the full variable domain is EAGVTQFPSHSVIEKGQTVTLRCDPISGHDNLYWYRRVMGKEIKFLLHFVKESKQDESGMPNNRFLAERTGGTYSTLKVQPAELEDSGVYFCASSQDFQGDSYEQYFGPGTRLTVT.

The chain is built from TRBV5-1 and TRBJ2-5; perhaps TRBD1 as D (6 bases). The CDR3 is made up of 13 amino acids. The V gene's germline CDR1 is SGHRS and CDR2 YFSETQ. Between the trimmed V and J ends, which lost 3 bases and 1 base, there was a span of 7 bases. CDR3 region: CASSWDTQETQYF. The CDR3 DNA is TGCGCCAGCAGCTGGGACACCCAAGAGACCCAGTACTTC.

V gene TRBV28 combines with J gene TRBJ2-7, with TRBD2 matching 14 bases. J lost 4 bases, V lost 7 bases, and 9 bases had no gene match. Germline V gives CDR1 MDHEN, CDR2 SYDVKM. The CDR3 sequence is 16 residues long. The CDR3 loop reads CASKFGTSGSQYEQYF. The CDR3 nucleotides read TGTGCCAGCAAGTTCGGGACTAGCGGGAGTCAGTACGAGCAGTACTTC. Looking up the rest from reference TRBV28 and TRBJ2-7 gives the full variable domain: DVKVTQSSRYLVKRTGEKVFLECVQDMDHENMFWYRQDPGLGLRLIYFSYDVKMKEKGDIPEGYSVSREKKERFSLILESASTNQTSMYLCASKFGTSGSQYEQYFGPGTRLTVT.

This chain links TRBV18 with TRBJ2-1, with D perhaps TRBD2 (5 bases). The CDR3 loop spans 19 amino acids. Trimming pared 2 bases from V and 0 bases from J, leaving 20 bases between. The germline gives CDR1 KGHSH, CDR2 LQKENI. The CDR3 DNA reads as TGTGCCAGCTCACCAGTGACCCCCATAAGCGGAAGCTCCTACAATGAGCAGTTCTTC. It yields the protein CASSPVTPISGSSYNEQFF.

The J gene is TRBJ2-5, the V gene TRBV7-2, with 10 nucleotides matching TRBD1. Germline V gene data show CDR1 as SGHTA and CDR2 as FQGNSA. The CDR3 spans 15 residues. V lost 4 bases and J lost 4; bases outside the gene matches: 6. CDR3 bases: TGTGCCAGCAGCTCAGACAGGGGGCGCGGAGAGACCCAGTACTTC. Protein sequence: CASSSDRGRGETQYF. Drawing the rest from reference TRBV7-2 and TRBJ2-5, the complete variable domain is GAGVSQSPSNKVTEKGKDVELRCDPISGHTALYWYRQSLGQGLEFLIYFQGNSAPDKSGLPSDRFSAERTGGSVSTLTIQRTQQEDSAVYLCASSSDRGRGETQYFGPGTRLLVL.

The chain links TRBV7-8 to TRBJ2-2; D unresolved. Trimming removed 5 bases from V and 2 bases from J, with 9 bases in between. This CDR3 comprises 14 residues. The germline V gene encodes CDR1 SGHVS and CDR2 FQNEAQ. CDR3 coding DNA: TGTGCCAGCAGCCTCAGGCCAAACACCGGGGAGCTGTTTTTT. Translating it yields CASSLRPNTGELFF.

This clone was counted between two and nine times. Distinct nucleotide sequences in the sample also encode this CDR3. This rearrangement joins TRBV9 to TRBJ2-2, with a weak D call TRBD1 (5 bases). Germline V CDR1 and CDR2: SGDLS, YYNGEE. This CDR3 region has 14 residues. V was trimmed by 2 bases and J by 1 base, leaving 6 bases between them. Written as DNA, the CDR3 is TGTGCCAGCAGCGTCACAGGGAACACCGGGGAGCTGTTTTTT. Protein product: CASSVTGNTGELFF.

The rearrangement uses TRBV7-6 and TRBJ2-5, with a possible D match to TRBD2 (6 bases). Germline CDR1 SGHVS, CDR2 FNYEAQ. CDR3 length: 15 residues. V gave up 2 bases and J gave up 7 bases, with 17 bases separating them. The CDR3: CASSLSGTRGRTQYF. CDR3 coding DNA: TGTGCCAGCAGCTTATCCGGGACTCGGGGTAGGACCCAGTACTTC. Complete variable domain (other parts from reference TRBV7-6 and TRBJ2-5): GAGVSQSPRYKVTKRGQDVALRCDPISGHVSLYWYRQALGQGPEFLTYFNYEAQQDKSGLPNDRFSAERPEGSISTLTIQRTEQRDSAMYRCASSLSGTRGRTQYFGPGTRLLVL.

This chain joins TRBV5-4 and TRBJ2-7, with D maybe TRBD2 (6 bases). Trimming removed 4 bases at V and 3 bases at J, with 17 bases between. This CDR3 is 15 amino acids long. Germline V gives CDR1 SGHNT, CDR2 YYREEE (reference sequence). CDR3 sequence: CASSQNGGPYYEQYF. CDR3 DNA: TGTGCCAGCAGCCAAAACGGAGGGCCTTACTACGAGCAGTACTTC.

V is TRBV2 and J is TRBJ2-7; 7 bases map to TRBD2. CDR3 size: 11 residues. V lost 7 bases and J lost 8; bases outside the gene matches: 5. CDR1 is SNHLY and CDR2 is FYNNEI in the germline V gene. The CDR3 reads CASTGTTKQYF. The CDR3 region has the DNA TGTGCCAGCACCGGGACTACCAAGCAGTACTTC.

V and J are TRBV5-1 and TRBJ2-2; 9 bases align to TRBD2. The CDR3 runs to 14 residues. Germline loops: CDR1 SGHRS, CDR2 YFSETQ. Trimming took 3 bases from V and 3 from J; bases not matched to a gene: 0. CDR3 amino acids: CASSSSGDTGELFF. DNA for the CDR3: TGCGCCAGCAGCTCTAGCGGGGACACCGGGGAGCTGTTTTTT.

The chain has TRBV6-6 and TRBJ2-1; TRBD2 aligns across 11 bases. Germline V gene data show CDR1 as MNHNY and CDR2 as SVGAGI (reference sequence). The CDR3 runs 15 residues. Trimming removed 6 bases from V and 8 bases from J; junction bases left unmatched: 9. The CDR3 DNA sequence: TGTGCCAGCAGAGGAGGACTAGCGGGTGGGGATGAGCAGTTCTTC. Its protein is CASRGGLAGGDEQFF.

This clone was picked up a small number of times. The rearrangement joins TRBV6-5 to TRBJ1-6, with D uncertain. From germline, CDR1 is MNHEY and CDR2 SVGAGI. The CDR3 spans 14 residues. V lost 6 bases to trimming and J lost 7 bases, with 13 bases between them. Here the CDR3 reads CASSRDIRNSPLHF. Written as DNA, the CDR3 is TGTGCCAGCAGCCGAGACATACGGAATTCACCCCTCCACTTT.

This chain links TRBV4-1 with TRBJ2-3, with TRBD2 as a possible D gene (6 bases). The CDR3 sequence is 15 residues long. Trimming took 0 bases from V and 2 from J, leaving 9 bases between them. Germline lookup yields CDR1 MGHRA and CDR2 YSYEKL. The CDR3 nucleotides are TGCGCCAGCAGCCAAGAAACGGGAGCCACAGATACGCAGTATTTT. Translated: CASSQETGATDTQYF.

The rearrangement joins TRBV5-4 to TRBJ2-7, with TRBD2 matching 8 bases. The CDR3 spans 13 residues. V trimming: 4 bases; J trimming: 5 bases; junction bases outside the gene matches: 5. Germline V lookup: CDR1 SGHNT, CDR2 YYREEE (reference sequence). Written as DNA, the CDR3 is TGTGCCAGCAGCCCGGGACTAGTGAACGAGCAGTACTTC. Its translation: CASSPGLVNEQYF.

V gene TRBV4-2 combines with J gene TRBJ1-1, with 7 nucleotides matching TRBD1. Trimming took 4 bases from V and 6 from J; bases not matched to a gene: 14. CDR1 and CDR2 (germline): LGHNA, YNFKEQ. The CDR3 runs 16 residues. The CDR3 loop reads CASSPRAETGSAEAFF. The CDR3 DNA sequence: TGTGCCAGCAGCCCACGGGCTGAGACAGGGAGTGCTGAAGCTTTCTTT.

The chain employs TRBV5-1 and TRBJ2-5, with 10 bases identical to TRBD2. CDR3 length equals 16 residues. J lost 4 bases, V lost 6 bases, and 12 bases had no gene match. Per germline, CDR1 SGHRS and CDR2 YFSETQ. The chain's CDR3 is CASTRGEREGRETQYF. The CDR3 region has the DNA TGCGCCAGCACCCGAGGGGAGCGGGAGGGCCGAGAGACCCAGTACTTC. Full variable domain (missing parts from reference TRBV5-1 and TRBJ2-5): KAGVTQTPRYLIKTRGQQVTLSCSPISGHRSVSWYQQTPGQGLQFLFEYFSETQRNKGNFPGRFSGRQFSNSRSEMNVSTLELGDSALYLCASTRGEREGRETQYFGPGTRLLVL.

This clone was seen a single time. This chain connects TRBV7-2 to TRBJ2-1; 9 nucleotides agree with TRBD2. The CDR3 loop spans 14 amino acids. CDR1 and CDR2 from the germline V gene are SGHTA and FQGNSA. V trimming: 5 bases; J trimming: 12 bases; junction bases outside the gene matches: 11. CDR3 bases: TGTGCCAGCAGCGTCGTGCGGGAGGGGATGGGGCAGTTCTTC. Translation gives CASSVVREGMGQFF. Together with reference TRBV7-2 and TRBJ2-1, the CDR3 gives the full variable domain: GAGVSQSPSNKVTEKGKDVELRCDPISGHTALYWYRQSLGQGLEFLIYFQGNSAPDKSGLPSDRFSAERTGGSVSTLTIQRTQQEDSAVYLCASSVVREGMGQFFGPGTRLTVL.

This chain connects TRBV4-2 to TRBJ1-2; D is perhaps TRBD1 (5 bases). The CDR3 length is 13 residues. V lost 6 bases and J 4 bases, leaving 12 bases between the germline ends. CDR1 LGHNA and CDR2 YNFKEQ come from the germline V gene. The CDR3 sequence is CASRAGEGYGYTF. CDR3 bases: TGTGCCAGCAGGGCGGGGGAGGGCTATGGCTACACCTTC.

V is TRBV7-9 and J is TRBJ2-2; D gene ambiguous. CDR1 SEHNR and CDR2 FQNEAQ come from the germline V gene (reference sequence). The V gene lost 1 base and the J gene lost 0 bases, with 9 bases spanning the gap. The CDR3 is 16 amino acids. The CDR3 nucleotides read TGTGCCAGCAGCTTAGATCTAACCGCGAACACCGGGGAGCTGTTTTTT. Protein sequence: CASSLDLTANTGELFF.

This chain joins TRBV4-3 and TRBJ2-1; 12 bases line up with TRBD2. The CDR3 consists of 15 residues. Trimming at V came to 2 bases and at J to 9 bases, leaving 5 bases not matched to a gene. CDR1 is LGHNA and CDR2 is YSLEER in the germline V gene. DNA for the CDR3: TGCGCCAGCAGCCAACTAGCGGGAGGGTCAATTGAGCAGTTCTTC. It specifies CASSQLAGGSIEQFF.

This CDR3 reads CASTRDRNQETQYF. In DNA form, the CDR3 reads TGTGCCAGCACCCGGGACAGAAACCAAGAGACCCAGTACTTC. The rearrangement uses TRBV7-2 and TRBJ2-5; 7 bases agree with TRBD1. The CDR3 is 14 residues long. V shed 7 bases, J shed 0 bases, and the junction held 5 bases outside the gene matches. CDR1 is SGHTA and CDR2 is FQGNSA in the germline V gene.